The 21 T cell receptor beta chains given below trace back to one sample, sequenced in a study of sequential checkpoint blockade in melanoma. Treatment denoted: randomized to nivolumab then ipilimumab (arm A) or the reverse (arm B). Data came from immunoSEQ multiplex PCR; TCRdb stores just in-frame clones and leaves some out. The table lists 25,000 to 35,000 clones, about 83% of them singletons. Sequences were derived from CD8+ T cells sorted from blood (inferred from file names), sampled from a patient given nivolumab and ipilimumab in sequence. The receptors here all came from a human donor with melanoma.

This chain connects TRBV6-6 to TRBJ2-3; D may be TRBD2 (6 bases). CDR1 and CDR2 (germline): MNHNY, SVGAGI (reference sequence). This CDR3 comprises 14 residues. V shed 3 bases and J shed 6 bases, with 13 bases lying between them. This chain's CDR3 is CASSYGTLGDTQYF. The CDR3 coding sequence is TGTGCCAGCAGTTATGGGACTCTAGGGGATACGCAGTATTTT.

The rearrangement uses TRBV9 and TRBJ2-3; TRBD1 might be the D (6 bases). The germline V and J ends were trimmed by 3 bases and 1 base, with 18 bases remaining between them. The germline V gene has CDR1 SGDLS and CDR2 YYNGEE. The CDR3 spans 17 residues. The DNA for the CDR3 is TGTGCCAGCAGCGCAAGGTCACAGGGATTTGGCACAGATACGCAGTATTTT. As protein: CASSARSQGFGTDTQYF. The full variable domain, its missing parts supplied by reference TRBV9 and TRBJ2-3, is DSGVTQTPKHLITATGQRVTLRCSPRSGDLSVYWYQQSLDQGLQFLIQYYNGEERAKGNILERFSAQQFPDLHSELNLSSLELGDSALYFCASSARSQGFGTDTQYFGPGTRLTVL.

The J gene is TRBJ2-3, the V gene TRBV19, with 8 bases matching TRBD1. The CDR3 has 15 amino acids. V shed 6 bases, J shed 1 base, and the junction held 6 bases outside the gene matches. Germline loops: CDR1 LNHDA, CDR2 SQIVND (reference sequence). The CDR3 spells CASSRTGSGTDTQYF. The CDR3 DNA follows: TGTGCCAGTAGCCGGACAGGGTCAGGCACAGATACGCAGTATTTT.

The chain recombines TRBV7-8 with TRBJ2-4; tentative D call: TRBD2 (7 bases). The CDR3 has 16 amino acids. Trimming removed 0 bases from V and 3 bases from J, with 12 bases in between. Germline lookup yields CDR1 SGHVS and CDR2 FQNEAQ. CDR3 in amino acids: CASSLAGGLSKNIQYF. The CDR3 DNA reads as TGTGCCAGCAGCTTAGCGGGGGGGCTTAGCAAAAACATTCAGTACTTC.

This clone turned up a few times. The chain is built from TRBV19 and TRBJ1-5, with 7 bases matching TRBD1. Germline V gives CDR1 LNHDA, CDR2 SQIVND (reference sequence). CDR3 length: 15 residues. J lost 5 bases, V lost 2 bases, and 6 bases had no gene match. The CDR3 sequence: CASSISGRGDQPQHF. CDR3 DNA sequence: TGTGCCAGTAGTATATCCGGCAGGGGGGATCAGCCCCAGCATTTT. Using reference TRBV19 and TRBJ1-5 for the parts outside the CDR3, the full variable domain is DGGITQSPKYLFRKEGQNVTLSCEQNLNHDAMYWYRQDPGQGLRLIYYSQIVNDFQKGDIAEGYSVSREKKESFPLTVTSAQKNPTAFYLCASSISGRGDQPQHFGDGTRLSIL.

Concerning this clone itself: One end of the junction fails to match germline, which may point to a read error. This sequence joins TRBV27 and TRBJ2-5; 7 positions agree with TRBD2. The CDR3 length is 16 residues. Germline lookup yields CDR1 MNHEY and CDR2 SMNVEV (reference sequence). The CDR3 reads CASGLGLGMGKETQYF. DNA of the CDR3: TGTGCCAGCGGTTTAGGACTAGGGATGGGGAAAGAGACCCAGTACTTC.

The genes are TRBV2 and TRBJ2-7; 10 nucleotides line up with TRBD2. Germline assignment: CDR1 SNHLY and CDR2 FYNNEI. The CDR3 loop spans 14 amino acids. The V segment lost 5 bases and the J segment 5 bases; nucleotides outside the gene matches: 6. The DNA of the CDR3 is TGTGCCAGCAGTCTAGCGGGAGAGGGCGACGAGCAGTACTTC. This encodes CASSLAGEGDEQYF.

CDR3 nucleotides: TGTGCCAGTAGCAGGAACGGGGGGACCGGGGAGCTGTTTTTT. This encodes CASSRNGGTGELFF. The V gene is TRBV19, the J gene TRBJ2-2, with 7 nucleotides matching TRBD2. This CDR3 region has 14 residues. Per germline, CDR1 LNHDA and CDR2 SQIVND (reference sequence). V was pared by 6 bases and J by 5 bases, with 6 bases of the junction left unmatched.

This clone was observed a single time. This same CDR3 is encoded by further DNA sequences in the sample. The chain couples TRBV27 to TRBJ2-1, with a possible D match to TRBD2 (6 bases). This CDR3 is built from 14 residues. Germline V gives CDR1 MNHEY, CDR2 SMNVEV (reference sequence). V was clipped by 2 bases and J by 1 base, with 6 bases between them. CDR3 amino acids: CASSLAGSYNEQFF. CDR3 nucleotide sequence: TGTGCCAGCAGTTTAGCGGGATCCTACAATGAGCAGTTCTTC.

This clone was observed once. The chain uses TRBV7-2 and TRBJ2-1; TRBD2 is a possible D gene (7 bases). The germline gives CDR1 SGHTA, CDR2 FQGNSA. Between the trimmed V and J ends, which lost 1 base and 10 bases, there was a span of 11 bases. This CDR3 comprises 13 residues. This CDR3 is CASSLEGGGEQFF. CDR3 bases: TGTGCCAGCAGCTTAGAGGGCGGGGGCGAGCAGTTCTTC.

The chain employs TRBV5-3 and TRBJ2-1; 7 positions agree with TRBD2. TRBV5-3 is reported as an ORF; its role is uncertain. The CDR3 spans 17 residues. Trimming at V came to 5 bases and at J to 4 bases, leaving 15 bases not matched to a gene. The CDR3 spells CARRTRGGGDPYNEQFF. CDR3 sequence (DNA): TGTGCCAGAAGAACCCGGGGCGGGGGTGATCCATACAATGAGCAGTTCTTC.

The rearrangement joins TRBV6-6 to TRBJ1-2, with TRBD1 as a possible D gene (5 bases). The germline V gene has CDR1 MNHNY and CDR2 SVGAGI (reference sequence). The CDR3 covers 16 residues. V was pared by 0 bases and J by 3 bases, with 14 bases between. In DNA, the CDR3 is TGTGCCAGCAGTTACTCGAAAAAAGCCAGGGACTATGGCTACACCTTC. It codes for CASSYSKKARDYGYTF.

DNA for the CDR3: TGTGCCAGCAGCCCCCCAGAGAGAAGGGGGGGGCGTGGAACCGGGGAGCTGTTTTTT. Protein: CASSPPERRGGRGTGELFF. The chain uses TRBV7-9 and TRBJ2-2; D may be TRBD2 (7 bases). V was trimmed by 5 bases and J by 5 bases, leaving 27 bases between them. Per the germline V gene, CDR1 is SEHNR and CDR2 is FQNEAQ (reference sequence). This CDR3 region has 19 residues. The variable domain in full, completed from reference TRBV7-9 and TRBJ2-2, reads DTGVSQNPRHKITKRGQNVTFRCDPISEHNRLYWYRQTLGQGPEFLTYFQNEAQLEKSRLLSDRFSAERPKGSFSTLEIQRTEQGDSAMYLCASSPPERRGGRGTGELFFGEGSRLTVL.

The chain combines TRBV28 with TRBJ1-2; TRBD1 matches at 7 bases. Germline values: CDR1 MDHEN, CDR2 SYDVKM. The ends lost 4 bases at V and 1 base at J; junction bases unmatched: 18. The CDR3 covers 19 residues. The CDR3 DNA sequence: TGTGCCAGCAGTTCACCACATCCCTCGACAGGGTTGGGTAACTATGGCTACACCTTC. It yields the protein CASSSPHPSTGLGNYGYTF.

The V and J genes are TRBV4-1 and TRBJ2-3, with TRBD2 matching 14 bases. CDR1 and CDR2 (germline): MGHRA, YSYEKL. The CDR3 has 17 amino acids. J was trimmed by 3 bases and V by 4 bases; bases with no gene match: 6. The CDR3 DNA is TGCGCCAGCAGCCGTCGGACTAGCGGGAGGTTAACAGATACGCAGTATTTT. Translated: CASSRRTSGRLTDTQYF.

This clone was counted a few times. The rearrangement joins TRBV2 to TRBJ2-7, with 7 bases matching TRBD2. The CDR3 is 15 amino acids. V lost 2 bases to trimming and J lost 2 bases; unmatched junction nucleotides: 6. Germline CDR1 and CDR2: SNHLY and FYNNEI. The chain's CDR3 is CASSEFEGGPYEQYF. As DNA, the CDR3 is TGTGCCAGCAGTGAATTCGAGGGAGGGCCCTACGAGCAGTACTTC. Based on the CDR3 plus reference TRBV2 and TRBJ2-7, the full variable domain is EPEVTQTPSHQVTQMGQEVILRCVPISNHLYFYWYRQILGQKVEFLVSFYNNEISEKSEIFDDQFSVERPDGSNFTLKIRSTKLEDSAMYFCASSEFEGGPYEQYFGPGTRLTVT.

The chain uses TRBV21-1 and TRBJ1-1; the tabulated D call, TRBD1, remains unverified against the DNA. TRBV21-1 is listed as a pseudogene. The CDR3 is 16 residues long. DNA of the CDR3: TGTGCCAGCAGCAAACCCACCGGGACAGGGAAGACTGAAGCTTTCTTT. Residues: CASSKPTGTGKTEAFF.

The sample holds a few counts of this clone. V and J are TRBV9 and TRBJ2-1, with 12 nucleotides matching TRBD2. Germline trimming cut 2 bases from V and 10 bases from J; bases unmatched to any gene: 7. Germline CDR1 SGDLS, CDR2 YYNGEE. The CDR3 extends over 15 amino acids. In DNA, the CDR3 is TGTGCCAGCAGCGTGGCTAGCGGGAGGGCTAGGGAGCAGTTCTTC. As protein: CASSVASGRAREQFF.

The chain couples TRBV7-9 to TRBJ2-7, with D unresolved. Germline V gene sequence: CDR1 SEHNR, CDR2 FQNEAQ (reference sequence). The CDR3 length is 15 residues. Trimming shortened V by 5 bases and J by 2 bases, and 16 bases separated the two germline ends. The CDR3 protein is CASSPRLPEAYEQYF. The DNA of the CDR3 is TGTGCCAGCAGCCCCCGACTGCCGGAAGCCTACGAGCAGTACTTC.

This chain links TRBV4-3 with TRBJ1-6; D is perhaps TRBD1 (6 bases). Germline loops: CDR1 LGHNA, CDR2 YSLEER. The CDR3 sequence is 13 residues long. V was pared by 4 bases and J by 13 bases, with 14 bases between. The CDR3 DNA reads as TGCGCCAGCAGCCCTACAGGGATGTGGCCCCTCCACTTT. Translating gives CASSPTGMWPLHF.

V and J are TRBV29-1 and TRBJ2-2, with 7 bases that match TRBD1. The germline V gene encodes CDR1 SQVTM and CDR2 ANQGSEA. V trimming: 6 bases; J trimming: 4 bases; junction bases outside the gene matches: 11. The CDR3 is 15 residues long. The DNA of the CDR3 is TGCAGCGTACCCGGGACAGCTGCGGGCACCGGGGAGCTGTTTTTT. Protein product: CSVPGTAAGTGELFF.